This passage covers 3 T cell receptor beta chains from one sample sequenced in a study of graft-versus-host responses after intestinal transplantation. These TCRs' antigens remain unknown. TCRdb's table, derived via immunoSEQ multiplex PCR, lists solely in-frame clones and lacks some. The sample holds some 140,000 clones, approximately 91% seen once. The sequenced sample was unstimulated CD4+ T cells sorted from spleen or lymph node cells, obtained before intestinal transplant. These receptors were obtained from a human donor who received an intestinal transplant.

The chain links TRBV6-5 to TRBJ1-3, with 8 positions matching TRBD1. Germline V CDR1 and CDR2: MNHEY, SVGAGI. The CDR3 loop spans 14 amino acids. J gave up 4 bases and V 2 bases, and 1 base lay outside the gene matches. The CDR3 protein is CASSYGDRGNTIYF. The CDR3 DNA follows: TGTGCCAGCAGTTACGGGGACAGGGGAAACACCATATATTTT.

The genes are TRBV6-1 and TRBJ1-1; D ambiguous. The CDR3 covers 14 residues. Between the trimmed V and J ends, which lost 4 bases and 2 bases, there was a span of 11 bases. CDR1 and CDR2 from the germline V gene are MNHNS and SASEGT. The CDR3 coding sequence is TGTGCCAGCAGTGCCCGGGCGGCAAACACTGAAGCTTTCTTT. This encodes CASSARAANTEAFF.

The V and J genes are TRBV19 and TRBJ2-1; D is uncertain. The germline V gene has CDR1 LNHDA and CDR2 SQIVND (reference sequence). The CDR3 has 17 residues. The V end lost 2 bases, the J end lost 0 bases, and 14 bases lay between the germline ends. The CDR3 loop is CASSIRGRLSSYNEQFF. In nucleotides, the CDR3 is TGTGCCAGTAGTATAAGAGGCAGGTTGAGCTCCTACAATGAGCAGTTCTTC.